Reported below is one T cell receptor beta chain. The antigen this receptor binds is unknown. Qualities for individual bases were not recorded, and no much larger clone is one base off. The sample was run on an Illumina NovaSeq 6000. Using 5'RACE with constant-segment primers, TCRalpha and TCRbeta cDNA libraries were constructed, with sample barcodes and unique molecular identifiers added in the process. RNA was extracted from every sample with Trizol reagent. Libraries were amplified in two PCR steps, with a second sample barcode and Illumina TruSeq adapters added in the second step. Sequencing of the libraries was done on an Illumina NovaSeq, producing 2 x 150 bp paired-end reads. In the original analysis: Reads were demultiplexed and collapsed into UMI-guided consensus sequences with migec v1.2.7. Using mixcr v2.1.11, the UMI consensuses were aligned to TRA and TRB V and J templates and assembled into clonotypes. A clonotype was counted as expanded or contracted only when both edgeR and NoisET called the clonotype significant, with the noise models trained on biological replicates. For edgeR calls, the thresholds were a false discovery rate-adjusted p below 0.01 and a log2 fold-change of 1. PCA with hierarchical clustering of max-normalized trajectories of the 1000 most abundant clonotypes was used as exploratory dynamics analysis. The CD4 or CD8 phenotype of responding clones was assigned using the separately sequenced CD4+ and CD8+ repertoires. TCRdb handled the public reads itself, with Q25 trimming in fastp and clone calling in MiXCR, and kept productive beta chains. Rows merge per CDR3 protein into single entries with the most common DNA and genes. TCRdb's processing, not the authors', yielded these V and J calls. This sample is represented by 400,000 or so distinct CDR3 sequences; roughly 20% of them were singletons. The ten largest clones represent about 8.8% of the sample.

The data were taken from a study of T-cell memory formation after mild COVID-19 (dated by TCRdb to the early 2020s). Background for the entire study: TCR sequence clusters from the two donors were largely donor specific. T-cell clones expanding and contracting after mild COVID-19 in two donors were tracked by longitudinal TCRalpha and TCRbeta repertoire sequencing. Two young, previously healthy adult volunteers, one female and one male, were included in the cohort.

Measured from the cysteine to the phenylalanine, the CDR3 is 18 residues long. The sequence is cut down to CDR3 DNA, 54 bases in frame from base 1. CDR1 and CDR2 are read off the germline V gene as SGHDT and YYEEEE. The V and J ends are trimmed by 4 bases and 0 bases, leaving 23 bases between them. General findings and caveats noted by the study authors: The detection of some responding clones in pre-infection memory suggests that pre-existing cross-reactive memory T cells joined the SARS-CoV-2 response. SARS-CoV-2 specificity of the second-wave clones peaking on day 37 was not confirmed. Contracting CD4+ clones were found mainly in CM and EM memory subsets, while CD8+ clones were enriched in EMRA. From day 15 to 85, contracting clones showed balanced CD4/CD8 phenotypes, whereas a second wave of clones that expanded from day 15 to 37 leaned towards CD4+. The study included only two mild cases, and larger cohorts that include severe cases with pre-infection samples were judged to be necessary.

PBMCs were isolated by Ficoll-Paque density gradient centrifugation. Material for sequencing was PBMCs or a T cell subset sorted from them (not recorded which). This TCR was recovered from an adult woman who had mild COVID-19 (a few samples of this study predate the infection). The sample titles of this study are shuffled in the database, so cell type and time point are left out; the donor was told from shared clones. The chain is made from TRBV5-6 and TRBJ2-7; possibly the D gene is TRBD1, per 6 matching bases. This receptor carries the CDR3 CASSTSGEQGPLSYEQYF. The nucleotides are TGTGCCAGCAGCACATCAGGGGAACAAGGCCCCCTCTCCTACGAGCAGTACTTC.